This TCR beta chain was found in a study of PD-1 blockade in classical Hodgkin lymphoma. Each patient relapsed following autologous stem cell transplantation, and prior brentuximab vedotin exposure differed. Assay used: immunoSEQ multiplex PCR; TCRdb lists only in-frame clones, some missing. This table has about 100,000 clones, roughly 91% appearing once. This clone was seen a single time. The target antigen is unknown. Notes on the study in general: Those patients who began receiving nivolumab less than 1 year after ASCT had lower diversity, and they were excluded. It was reported that newly diagnosed patients had less baseline TCR diversity than healthy donors. CD4+ TCR diversity, unlike CD8+, climbed significantly by C4D1. Complete responders matched newly diagnosed patients in baseline diversity.

The TCR was taken from a human donor with classical Hodgkin lymphoma. The sequencing used peripheral blood mononuclear cells (PBMCs), collected before the second cycle of nivolumab.

The CDR3 DNA sequence: TGCGCCAGCAGACAGCGGGCTAATGAAAAACTGTTTTTT. It translates to CASRQRANEKLFF. The chain couples TRBV10-2 to TRBJ1-4; the D is unclear. Trimming cost V 6 bases and J 3 bases, with 8 bases left between them. Germline CDR1 reads WSHSY; CDR2 reads SAAADI. The length of the CDR3 is 13 residues.